The present T cell receptor (beta chain) was sequenced within a study of PD-1 blockade in classical Hodgkin lymphoma. The study, taken as a whole, reports: Some patients started nivolumab under 1 year after ASCT, and they were excluded.

The data were produced by immunoSEQ multiplex PCR, yet TCRdb's version contains in-frame clones alone and is incomplete. In the table there are 80,000 to 100,000 clones, about four fifths of which are singletons. Concerning this clone: Its antigen remains unidentified.

The germline CDR1 and CDR2 sequences are SEHNR and FQNEAQ (reference sequence). The CDR3 length is 15 residues. Trimming took 1 base from V and 9 from J; bases not matched to a gene: 11. Relapses following autologous stem cell transplantation were seen in all patients, with brentuximab vedotin exposure varying. The origin of this receptor is a human donor with classical Hodgkin lymphoma. The specimen was peripheral blood mononuclear cells (PBMCs), collected before the second cycle of nivolumab. The chain is built from TRBV7-9 and TRBJ1-2; 7 bases align to TRBD1. The CDR3 region has the DNA TGTGCCAGCAGCTTAGTCCCTGCAGGGGGTTCTAGCTACACCTTC. As protein: CASSLVPAGGSSYTF.